Described below is a single TCR beta chain sequence and its context. The sample comes from a study of blood T cell repertoires in COVID-19. The wider study: The study drew acute and convalescent COVID-19 samples from the United States, Italy and Spain. PBMCs, B-cell-depleted T cells, or T cells provided the cDNA or gDNA that made up the material.

Original analysis: Reference gene primer amplification gave estimated nucleated cell counts. Using immunoSEQ multiplex PCR, the repertoire was profiled, and TCRdb retains in-frame clones only, with some absent. V and J calls and clone size are as listed in that table; D and trimming were resolved from the DNA. The repertoire consists of 100,000 to 150,000 clones, with over 70% occurring once and the leading ten covering 5.5% to 6%. This CDR3 contains 17 residues. The J segment lost 2 bases and the V segment lost 2 bases, leaving 11 bases of the junction unmatched. CDR1 SGHAT and CDR2 FQNNGV come from the germline V gene.

The material sequenced was peripheral blood. This TCR derives from a man at least 80 years old with active or convalescent COVID-19. The chain links TRBV11-2 to TRBJ2-7; TRBD1 aligns across 8 bases. The chain's CDR3 is CASSLSAQGVTAYEQYF. DNA for the CDR3: TGTGCCAGCAGCTTATCGGCACAGGGGGTAACCGCCTACGAGCAGTACTTC. Supplemented by reference TRBV11-2 and TRBJ2-7, the full variable domain reads EAGVAQSPRYKIIEKRQSVAFWCNPISGHATLYWYQQILGQGPKLLIQFQNNGVVDDSQLPKDRFSAERLKGVDSTLKIQPAKLEDSAVYLCASSLSAQGVTAYEQYFGPGTRLTVT.